Given below is one T cell receptor beta chain in context. The data are from a study of blood T cell repertoires in COVID-19. About the research overall: The study drew acute and convalescent COVID-19 samples from the United States, Italy and Spain. T cells, B-cell-depleted T cells, or PBMCs supplied cDNA or gDNA.

Authors' analysis steps: Nucleated cell counts were estimated from reference gene primer amplification. Generated by immunoSEQ multiplex PCR, the TCRdb table keeps only in-frame clones and is missing some. V and J calls plus clone size are reproduced from that table; the DNA served to infer D and trimming. Of some 24,000 clones listed, 85% to 90% are singletons. The V gene's germline CDR1 is SQVTM and CDR2 ANQGSEA. V dropped 3 bases and J dropped 4 bases, with 12 bases sitting between them. The CDR3 runs to 14 residues. What was sequenced was peripheral blood. The sequence came from a man in his 70s with COVID-19, enrolled during active disease. The genes are TRBV29-1 and TRBJ2-2, with D possibly TRBD2 on 6 matching bases. For the CDR3, the DNA is TGCAGCGTTGAGTTCCTCGGGAGCACCGGGGAGCTGTTTTTT. Translated: CSVEFLGSTGELFF.